The next 10 T cell receptor beta chains were all read from a single sample in a study of blood T cells in healthy people across ages. PCR was performed a second time for about 7 to 12 cycles using a sample-barcoded 5' primer and a J-beta primer mix. TCRdb redid the calling of the 5' RACE reads with MiXCR, one entry per CDR3 protein. Of some 700,000 distinct CDR3 sequences detected, roughly 47% appear once; the ten largest clones hold approximately 22%. The specimen sequenced was blood. The source is a woman aged 60 to 75 in good health.

V is TRBV5-1 and J is TRBJ1-2, with a weak D call TRBD1 (5 bases). V lost 5 bases and J 6 bases, leaving 14 bases between the germline ends. The V gene's germline CDR1 is SGHRS and CDR2 YFSETQ. There are 13 residues in the CDR3. The CDR3 coding sequence is TGCGCCAGCAGACCACCAGGGAATGATGGCTACACCTTC. As protein: CASRPPGNDGYTF.

This chain joins TRBV9 and TRBJ2-5; TRBD2 matches 9 bases. TRBJ2-7 matches the DNA end more closely, so the J call is doubtful. Germline CDR1 and CDR2: SGDLS and YYNGEE. The CDR3 extends over 18 amino acids. CDR3 bases: TGTGCCAGCAGCGTAGGCAGCGGGGGGCAGACAACCAGTTACGAGCAGTACTTC. Translating gives CASSVGSGGQTTSYEQYF.

The table lists this clonotype with a few counts. V gene TRBV12-5 combines with J gene TRBJ2-1; weak D call: TRBD2 (5 bases). This CDR3 contains 16 residues. Trimming took off 6 bases at V and 8 bases at J, with 23 bases between the two ends. CDR1 is LGHNT and CDR2 is FRNRAP in the germline V gene. The CDR3 bases are TGTGCTAGTGGCTCTAGGTCTAGCTCCCCCCGGGATGAGCAGTTCTTC. The encoded protein is CASGSRSSSPRDEQFF.

At least ten counts were recorded for this clonotype. This chain joins TRBV24-1 and TRBJ2-1, with D possibly TRBD1 on 5 matching bases. Deletions cut 4 bases from V and 6 bases from J, with 21 bases between. The CDR3 runs to 17 residues. CDR1 and CDR2 (germline): KGHDR, SFDVKD. The CDR3 DNA follows: TGTGCCACCAGTGAAGCCGGACGCAACGTGGGGCCCAATGAGCAGTTCTTC. Its translation: CATSEAGRNVGPNEQFF.

As regards this clonotype: An end of the junction does not agree with germline; a read error may underlie this. This chain joins TRBV4-3 and TRBJ2-7; TRBD1 matches 9 bases. Germline V gene lookup returns CDR1 LGHNA and CDR2 YSLEER. This CDR3 contains 15 residues. CDR3: CAGSLGTGIPYEQYF. CDR3 in DNA: TGCGCCGGCAGCCTGGGGACAGGGATTCCCTACGAGCAGTACTTC.

As concerns this clonotype: This clone may be a read error of a much larger clone one base away. V usage is TRBV7-9 and J usage is TRBJ2-1, with a weak D call TRBD1 (5 bases). The CDR3 length is 16 residues. Germline V gene sequence: CDR1 SEHNR, CDR2 FQNEAQ (reference sequence). The CDR3 DNA reads TGTGCCGGCAGCTTATCAGGGATCAGCTCCTACAATGAGCAGTTCTTC. Translated: CAGSLSGISSYNEQFF.

CDR3 sequence: CASSQGASGRAYTQYF. The CDR3 DNA sequence: TGCGCCAGCAGCCAAGGGGCTAGCGGGAGGGCCTATACGCAGTATTTT. The genes are TRBV4-3 and TRBJ2-3; the match to TRBD2 covers 12 bases. V lost 1 base to trimming and J lost 7 bases; unmatched junction nucleotides: 6. Looked up from germline, CDR1 is LGHNA and CDR2 is YSLEER. The CDR3 is 16 amino acids.

There are many counts of this clonotype. V and J are TRBV7-2 and TRBJ2-5; 10 positions agree with TRBD2. The CDR3 extends over 14 amino acids. The J segment lost 2 bases and the V segment lost 5 bases, leaving 2 bases of the junction unmatched. Germline-derived CDR1 and CDR2 are SGHTA and FQGNSA. The CDR3 protein is CASSPSGRQETQYF. The CDR3 DNA is TGTGCCAGCAGCCCTAGCGGGAGACAAGAGACCCAGTACTTC.

CDR3 in amino acids: CASSVSPRGVHQDTQYF. In DNA form, the CDR3 reads TGTGCCAGCAGCGTAAGCCCGAGGGGGGTCCACCAGGATACGCAGTATTTT. The chain employs TRBV9 and TRBJ2-3, with D perhaps being TRBD1 or TRBD2 (6 bases each). Trimming stripped 1 base from V and 6 bases from J, with 21 bases between. Germline CDR1 SGDLS, CDR2 YYNGEE. CDR3 length: 17 residues.

This clonotype was counted only a few times. The chain carries TRBV12-3 or TRBV12-4 and TRBJ2-7; 7 bases match TRBD2. The CDR3 sequence is 15 residues long. With 3 bases clipped from V and 5 bases from J, the junction kept 10 bases outside the gene matches. The DNA of the CDR3 is TGTGCCAGCAGTTTGGTAGCGGGCCCCGGGGACGAGCAGTACTTC. This gives the protein CASSLVAGPGDEQYF.